This T cell receptor (beta chain) stems from a study of shared clonotypes between healthy human individuals. Study details: The cohort had two women and a few men, ages 18 to 49. Regarding the study as a whole: An anticipated effect of sequencing depth on clonotype sharing among donors was recognized. Among the subsets, naive ones generally showed larger estimated richness than memory ones.

About this clone: Its antigen is as yet unknown.

In the original analysis: Filtering differed, since immunoSEQ gave only junction sequences and no quality scores. Data came from immunoSEQ multiplex PCR; TCRdb stores just in-frame clones and leaves some out. For V, J and clone size, that table is used; D and trimming come from the DNA. The data show about 2.5 million clones, 85% to 95% seen once. Sequencing was carried out using naive CD4+ T cells from PBMCs. Subset noted: CD45RA+ positively selected. The sequence came from a man between 18 and 29 years old in good health. Some clones in this sample may be carry-over from other donors' samples.

In nucleotides, the CDR3 is TGTGCCAGCAGCTTAGCCGGGCGGGGGGGTCAGCCCCAGCATTTT. This encodes CASSLAGRGGQPQHF. This chain uses TRBV7-8 with TRBJ1-5, with D tentatively TRBD1 (5 bases). The ends were cut back, 0 bases at V and 6 bases at J, with 12 bases in the middle. The CDR3 is made up of 15 amino acids. Looked up from germline, CDR1 is SGHVS and CDR2 is FQNEAQ.